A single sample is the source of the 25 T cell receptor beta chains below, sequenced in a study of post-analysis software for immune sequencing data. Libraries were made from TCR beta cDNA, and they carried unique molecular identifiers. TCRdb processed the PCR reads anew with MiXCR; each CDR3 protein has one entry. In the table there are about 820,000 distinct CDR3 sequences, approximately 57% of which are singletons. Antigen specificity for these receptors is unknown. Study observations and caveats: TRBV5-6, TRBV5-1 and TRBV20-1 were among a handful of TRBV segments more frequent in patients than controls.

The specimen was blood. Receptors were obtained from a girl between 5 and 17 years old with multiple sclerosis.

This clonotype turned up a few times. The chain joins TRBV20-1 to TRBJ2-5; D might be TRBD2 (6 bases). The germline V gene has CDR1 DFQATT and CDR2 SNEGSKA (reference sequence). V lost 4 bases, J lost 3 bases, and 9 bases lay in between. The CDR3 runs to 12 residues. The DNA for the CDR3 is TGCAGTGCTACCGGGAGCGAAGAGACCCAGTACTTC. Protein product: CSATGSEETQYF.

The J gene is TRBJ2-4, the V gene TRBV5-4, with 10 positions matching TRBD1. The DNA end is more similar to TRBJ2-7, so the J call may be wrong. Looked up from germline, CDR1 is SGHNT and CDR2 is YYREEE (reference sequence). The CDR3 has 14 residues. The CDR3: CATLAGTGEGEQYF. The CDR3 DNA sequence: TGTGCCACCCTCGCCGGGACAGGGGAGGGCGAGCAGTACTTC.

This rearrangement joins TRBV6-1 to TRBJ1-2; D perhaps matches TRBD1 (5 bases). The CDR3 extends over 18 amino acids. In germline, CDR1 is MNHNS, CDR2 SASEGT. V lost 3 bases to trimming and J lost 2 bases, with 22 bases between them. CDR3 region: CASSDWLGLTEINYGYTF. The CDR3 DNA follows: TGTGCCAGCAGTGATTGGCTGGGGCTAACGGAAATAAACTATGGCTACACCTTC.

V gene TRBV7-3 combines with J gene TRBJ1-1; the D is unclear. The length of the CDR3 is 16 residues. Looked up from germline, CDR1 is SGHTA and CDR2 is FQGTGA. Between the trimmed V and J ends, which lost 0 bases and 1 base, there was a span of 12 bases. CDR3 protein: CASSLTAWHRNTEAFF. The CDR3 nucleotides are TGTGCCAGCAGCTTAACGGCCTGGCACCGGAACACTGAAGCTTTCTTT.

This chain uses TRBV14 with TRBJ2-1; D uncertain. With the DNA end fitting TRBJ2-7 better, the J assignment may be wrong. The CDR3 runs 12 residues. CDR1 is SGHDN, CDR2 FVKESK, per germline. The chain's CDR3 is CASSQTFDEQYF. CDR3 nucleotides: TGTGCCAGCAGCCAAACATTCGACGAGCAGTACTTC.

The DNA of the CDR3 is TGTGCCAGCAGTGAAGCCTCCGGGACATGGGGTTTAGATACGCAGTATTTT. Translation gives CASSEASGTWGLDTQYF. The V call is TRBV6-1, the J call TRBJ2-3; tentatively, D is TRBD1 (6 bases). This CDR3 is 17 amino acids long. V shed 0 bases and J shed 5 bases, with 18 bases lying between them. Germline assignment: CDR1 MNHNS and CDR2 SASEGT.

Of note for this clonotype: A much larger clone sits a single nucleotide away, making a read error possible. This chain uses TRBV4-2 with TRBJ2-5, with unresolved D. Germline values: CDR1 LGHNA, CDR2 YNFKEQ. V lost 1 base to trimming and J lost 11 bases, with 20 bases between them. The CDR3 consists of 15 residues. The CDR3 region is CASSQGSADGDGQYF. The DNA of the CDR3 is TGTGCCAGCAGCCAAGGAAGCGCGGACGGCGACGGGCAGTACTTC.

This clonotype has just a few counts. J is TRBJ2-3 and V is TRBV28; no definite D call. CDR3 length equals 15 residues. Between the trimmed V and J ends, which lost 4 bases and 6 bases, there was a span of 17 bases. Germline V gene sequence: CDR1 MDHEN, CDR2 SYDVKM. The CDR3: CASSSYHRNRDTQYF. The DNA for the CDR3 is TGTGCCAGCAGTTCCTACCATAGAAATAGGGATACGCAGTATTTT.

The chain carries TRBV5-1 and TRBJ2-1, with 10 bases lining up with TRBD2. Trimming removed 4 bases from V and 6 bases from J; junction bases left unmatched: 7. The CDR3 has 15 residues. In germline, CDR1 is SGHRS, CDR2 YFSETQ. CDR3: CASSPGLADPNEQFF. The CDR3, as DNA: TGCGCCAGCAGCCCCGGACTAGCGGACCCCAATGAGCAGTTCTTC.

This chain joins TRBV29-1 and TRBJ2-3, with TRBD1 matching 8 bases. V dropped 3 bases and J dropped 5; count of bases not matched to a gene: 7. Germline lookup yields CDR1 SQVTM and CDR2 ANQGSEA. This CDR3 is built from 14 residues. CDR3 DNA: TGCAGCGTTGACAGGACAGGGTCCGGAGATACGCAGTATTTT. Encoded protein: CSVDRTGSGDTQYF.

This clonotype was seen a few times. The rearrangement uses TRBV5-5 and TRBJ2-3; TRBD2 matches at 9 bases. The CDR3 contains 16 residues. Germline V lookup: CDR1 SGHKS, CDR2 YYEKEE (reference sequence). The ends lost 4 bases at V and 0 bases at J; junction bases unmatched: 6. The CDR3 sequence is CASSPRLAGSTDTQYF. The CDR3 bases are TGTGCCAGCAGCCCCCGGCTAGCGGGGAGCACAGATACGCAGTATTTT.

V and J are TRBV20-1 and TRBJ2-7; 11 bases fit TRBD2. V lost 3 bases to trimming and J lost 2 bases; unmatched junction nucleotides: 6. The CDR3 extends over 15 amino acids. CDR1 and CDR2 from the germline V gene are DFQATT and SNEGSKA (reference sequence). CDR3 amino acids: CSARRLAGTTYEQYF. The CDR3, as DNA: TGCAGTGCTAGGAGACTAGCGGGGACTACCTACGAGCAGTACTTC.

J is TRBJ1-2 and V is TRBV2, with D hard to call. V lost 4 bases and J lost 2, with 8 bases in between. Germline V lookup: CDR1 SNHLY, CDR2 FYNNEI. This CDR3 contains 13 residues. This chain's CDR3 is CASSGATNYGYTF. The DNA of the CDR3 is TGTGCCAGCAGTGGGGCAACAAACTATGGCTACACCTTC.

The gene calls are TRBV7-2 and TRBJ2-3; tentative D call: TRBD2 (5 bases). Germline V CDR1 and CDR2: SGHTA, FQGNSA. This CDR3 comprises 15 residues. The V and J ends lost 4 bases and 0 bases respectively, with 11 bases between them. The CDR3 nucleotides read TGTGCCAGCAGCTATCAAGCGGTCAGCACAGATACGCAGTATTTT. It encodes CASSYQAVSTDTQYF.

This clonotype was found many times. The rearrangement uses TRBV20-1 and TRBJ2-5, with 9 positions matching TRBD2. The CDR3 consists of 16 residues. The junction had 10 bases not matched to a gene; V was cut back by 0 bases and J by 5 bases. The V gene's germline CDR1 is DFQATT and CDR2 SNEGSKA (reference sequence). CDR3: CSARDSASGVGETQYF. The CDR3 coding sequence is TGCAGTGCTAGAGATTCGGCTAGCGGGGTCGGGGAGACCCAGTACTTC.

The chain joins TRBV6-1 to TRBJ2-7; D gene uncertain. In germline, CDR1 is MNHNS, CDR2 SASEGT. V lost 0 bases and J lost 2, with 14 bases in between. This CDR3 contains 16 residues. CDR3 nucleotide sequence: TGTGCCAGCAGTGAAGCGGCAAGCCTGGGCGCCTACGAGCAGTACTTC. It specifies CASSEAASLGAYEQYF.

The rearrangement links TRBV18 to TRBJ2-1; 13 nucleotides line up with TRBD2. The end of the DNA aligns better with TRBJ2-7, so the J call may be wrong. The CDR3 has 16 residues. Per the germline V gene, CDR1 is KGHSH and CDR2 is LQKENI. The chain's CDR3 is CASSPPGLAGRNEQYF. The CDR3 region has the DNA TGTGCCAGCTCACCTCCGGGACTAGCGGGAAGGAACGAGCAGTACTTC.

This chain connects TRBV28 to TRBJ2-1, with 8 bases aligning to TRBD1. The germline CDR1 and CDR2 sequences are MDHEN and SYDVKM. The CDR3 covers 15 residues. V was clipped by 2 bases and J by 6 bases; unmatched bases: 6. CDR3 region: CASSLGQGGSNEQFF. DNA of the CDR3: TGTGCCAGCAGTTTAGGACAGGGAGGTAGCAATGAGCAGTTCTTC.

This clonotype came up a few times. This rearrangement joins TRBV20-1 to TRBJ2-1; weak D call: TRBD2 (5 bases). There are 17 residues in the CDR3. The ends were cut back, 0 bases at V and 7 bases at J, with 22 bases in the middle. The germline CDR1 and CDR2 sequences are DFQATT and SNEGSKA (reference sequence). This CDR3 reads CSARDLEGSGGGNEQFF. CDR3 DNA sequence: TGCAGTGCTAGAGATCTCGAGGGTAGTGGAGGTGGGAATGAGCAGTTCTTC.

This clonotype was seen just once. CDR3 residues: CSVEAGNFKAFF. The DNA of the CDR3 is TGCAGCGTTGAAGCCGGGAATTTTAAAGCTTTCTTT. V usage is TRBV29-1 and J usage is TRBJ1-1; D ambiguous. Trimming cost V 1 base and J 9 bases, with 12 bases left between them. The length of the CDR3 is 12 residues. Germline values: CDR1 SQVTM, CDR2 ANQGSEA.

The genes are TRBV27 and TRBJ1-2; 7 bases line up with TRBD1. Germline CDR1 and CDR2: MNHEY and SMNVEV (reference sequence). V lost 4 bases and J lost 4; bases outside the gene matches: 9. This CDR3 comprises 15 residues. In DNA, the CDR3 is TGTGCCAGCAGTTGGGACAGCAAGTCTGTCTATGGCTACACCTTC. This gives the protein CASSWDSKSVYGYTF.

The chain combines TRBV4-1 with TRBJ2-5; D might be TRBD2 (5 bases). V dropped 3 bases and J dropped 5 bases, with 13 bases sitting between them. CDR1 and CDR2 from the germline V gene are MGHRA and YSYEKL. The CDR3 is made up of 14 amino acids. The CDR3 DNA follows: TGCGCCAGCAGCCAGGGAGTAGCTCCGGAGACCCAGTACTTC. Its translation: CASSQGVAPETQYF.

The CDR3 sequence is CSARPPAGGYTF. CDR3 DNA sequence: TGCAGTGCTAGACCCCCAGCGGGAGGCTACACCTTC. The V and J genes are TRBV20-1 and TRBJ1-2, with no clear D. The V end was cut by 2 bases, the J end by 8 bases, with 12 bases between. This CDR3 comprises 12 residues. The germline V gene encodes CDR1 DFQATT and CDR2 SNEGSKA (reference sequence).

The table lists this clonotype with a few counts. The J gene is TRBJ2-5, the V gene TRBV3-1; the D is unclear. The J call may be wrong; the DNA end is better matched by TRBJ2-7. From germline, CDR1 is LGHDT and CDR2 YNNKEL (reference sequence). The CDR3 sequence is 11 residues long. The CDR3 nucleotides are TGTGCCAGCAGCCGAGAGCGCGAGCAGTACTTC. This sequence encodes CASSREREQYF.

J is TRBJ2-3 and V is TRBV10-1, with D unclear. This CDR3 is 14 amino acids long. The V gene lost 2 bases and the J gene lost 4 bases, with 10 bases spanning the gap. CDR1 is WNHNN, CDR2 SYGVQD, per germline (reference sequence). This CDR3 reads CASSEENDPDTQYF. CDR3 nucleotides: TGCGCCAGCAGTGAGGAAAACGACCCAGATACGCAGTATTTT.